The source of this TCR beta chain is a study of post-analysis software for immune sequencing data. A word on this clonotype: Its antigen remains unidentified.

Findings of the study overall: Patients with multiple sclerosis recorded significantly lower normalized Chao1 diversity than controls, the study found. Those samples that were prepared in the same batch co-clustered strongly by F measure.

Unique molecular identifiers were present in the TCR beta cDNA libraries. TCRdb re-called the PCR reads through MiXCR, storing one row per CDR3 protein. The data hold hundreds of thousands of distinct CDR3 sequences, with 25% to 30% observed a single time. What was sequenced was blood. The TCR originated in a girl aged 5 to 17 with multiple sclerosis.

CDR3 amino acids: CSVGGPRFSDTQYF. The DNA of the CDR3 is TGCAGCGTTGGGGGCCCCCGGTTTAGTGATACGCAGTATTTT. This rearrangement joins TRBV29-1 to TRBJ2-3; D may be TRBD1 (5 bases). Between the trimmed V and J ends, which lost 4 bases and 6 bases, there was a span of 17 bases. CDR3 length: 14 amino acids. The germline CDR1 and CDR2 sequences are SQVTM and ANQGSEA.